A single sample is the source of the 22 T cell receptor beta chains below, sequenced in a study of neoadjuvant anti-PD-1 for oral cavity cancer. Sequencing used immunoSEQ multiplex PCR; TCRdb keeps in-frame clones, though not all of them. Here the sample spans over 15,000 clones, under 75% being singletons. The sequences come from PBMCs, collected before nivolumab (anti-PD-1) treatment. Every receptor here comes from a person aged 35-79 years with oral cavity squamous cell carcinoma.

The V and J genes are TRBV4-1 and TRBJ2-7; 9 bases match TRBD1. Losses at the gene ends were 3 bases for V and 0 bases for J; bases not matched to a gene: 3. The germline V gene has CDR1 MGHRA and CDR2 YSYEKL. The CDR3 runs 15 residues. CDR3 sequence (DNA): TGCGCCAGCAGCCACGGGACAGGGCGCTCCTACGAGCAGTACTTC. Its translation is CASSHGTGRSYEQYF.

The CDR3 sequence is CASSQELAVQETQYF. In nucleotides, the CDR3 is TGTGCCAGCAGCCAAGAACTAGCGGTCCAAGAGACCCAGTACTTC. V gene TRBV7-9 combines with J gene TRBJ2-5; 8 bases align to TRBD2. This CDR3 spans 15 amino acids. V lost 5 bases and J lost 1; bases outside the gene matches: 6. The V gene's germline CDR1 is SEHNR and CDR2 FQNEAQ (reference sequence).

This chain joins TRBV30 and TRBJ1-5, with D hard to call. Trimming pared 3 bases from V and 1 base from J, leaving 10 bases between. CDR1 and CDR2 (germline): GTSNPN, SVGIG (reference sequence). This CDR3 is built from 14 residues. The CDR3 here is CAWSKGLSNQPQHF. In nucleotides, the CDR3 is TGTGCCTGGAGCAAAGGGCTGAGCAATCAGCCCCAGCATTTT.

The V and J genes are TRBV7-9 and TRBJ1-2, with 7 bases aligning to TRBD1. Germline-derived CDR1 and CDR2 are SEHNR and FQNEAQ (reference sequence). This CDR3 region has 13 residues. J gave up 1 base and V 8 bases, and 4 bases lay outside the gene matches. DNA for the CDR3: TGTGCCAGCGACCAGGGGGATAACTATGGCTACACCTTC. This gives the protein CASDQGDNYGYTF.

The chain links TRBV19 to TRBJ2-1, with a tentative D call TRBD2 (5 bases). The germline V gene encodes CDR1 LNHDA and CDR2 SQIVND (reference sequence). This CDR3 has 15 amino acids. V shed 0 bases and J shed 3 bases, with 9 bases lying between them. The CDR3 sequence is CASSIDPSSYNEQFF. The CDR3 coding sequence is TGTGCCAGTAGTATAGATCCTAGCAGCTACAATGAGCAGTTCTTC.

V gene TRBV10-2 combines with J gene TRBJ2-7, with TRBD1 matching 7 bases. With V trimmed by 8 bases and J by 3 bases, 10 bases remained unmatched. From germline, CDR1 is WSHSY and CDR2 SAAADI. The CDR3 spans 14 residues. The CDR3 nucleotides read TGCGCCAGCCCACACACGGGACAGAGCTACGAGCAGTACTTC. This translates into CASPHTGQSYEQYF.

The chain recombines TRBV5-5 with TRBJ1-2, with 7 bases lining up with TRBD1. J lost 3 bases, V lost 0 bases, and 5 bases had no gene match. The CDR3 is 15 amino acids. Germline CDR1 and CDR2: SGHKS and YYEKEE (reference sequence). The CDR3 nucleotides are TGTGCCAGCAGCTTGGGTGACAGGGTCGACTATGGCTACACCTTC. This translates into CASSLGDRVDYGYTF.

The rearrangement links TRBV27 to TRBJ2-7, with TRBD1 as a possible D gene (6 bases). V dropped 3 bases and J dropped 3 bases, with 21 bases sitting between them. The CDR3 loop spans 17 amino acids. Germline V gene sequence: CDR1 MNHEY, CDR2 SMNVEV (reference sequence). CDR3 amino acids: CASSLAGVWDPSYEQYF. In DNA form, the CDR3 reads TGTGCCAGCAGTTTGGCAGGGGTCTGGGACCCAAGCTACGAGCAGTACTTC.

CDR3 coding DNA: TGCGCCAGCAGCCCCACACGTTACCAAGAGACCCAGTACTTC. Encoded protein: CASSPTRYQETQYF. The chain links TRBV4-1 to TRBJ2-5, with no clear D. This CDR3 contains 14 residues. The ends were cut back, 4 bases at V and 0 bases at J, with 9 bases in the middle. Germline V lookup: CDR1 MGHRA, CDR2 YSYEKL.

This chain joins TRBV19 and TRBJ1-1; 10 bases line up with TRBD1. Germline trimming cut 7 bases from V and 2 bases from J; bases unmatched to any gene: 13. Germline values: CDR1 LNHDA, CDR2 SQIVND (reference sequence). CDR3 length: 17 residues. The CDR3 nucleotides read TGTGCCAGTAAGGGTTTGAGGGACAGGGGAGGAAACACTGAAGCTTTCTTT. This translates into CASKGLRDRGGNTEAFF.

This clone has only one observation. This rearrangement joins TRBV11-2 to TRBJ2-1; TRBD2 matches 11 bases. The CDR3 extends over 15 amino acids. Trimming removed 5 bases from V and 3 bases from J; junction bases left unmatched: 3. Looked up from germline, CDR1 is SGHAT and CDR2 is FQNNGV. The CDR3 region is CASSHSGRDYNEQFF. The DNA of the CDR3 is TGTGCCAGCAGCCATAGCGGGAGGGACTACAATGAGCAGTTCTTC.

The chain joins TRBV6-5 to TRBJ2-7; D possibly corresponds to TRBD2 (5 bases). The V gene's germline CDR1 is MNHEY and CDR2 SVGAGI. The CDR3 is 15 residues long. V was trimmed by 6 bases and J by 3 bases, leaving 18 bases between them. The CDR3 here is CASRPTRLGSYEQYF. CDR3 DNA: TGTGCCAGCAGGCCCACTAGGTTAGGCAGCTACGAGCAGTACTTC.

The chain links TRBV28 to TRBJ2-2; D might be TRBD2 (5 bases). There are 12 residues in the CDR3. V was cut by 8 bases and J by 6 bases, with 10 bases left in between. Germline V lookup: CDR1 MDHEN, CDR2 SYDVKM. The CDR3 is CASEGNPGELFF. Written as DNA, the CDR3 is TGTGCCAGCGAGGGAAACCCCGGGGAGCTGTTTTTT. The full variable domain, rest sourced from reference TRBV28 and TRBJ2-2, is DVKVTQSSRYLVKRTGEKVFLECVQDMDHENMFWYRQDPGLGLRLIYFSYDVKMKEKGDIPEGYSVSREKKERFSLILESASTNQTSMYLCASEGNPGELFFGEGSRLTVL.

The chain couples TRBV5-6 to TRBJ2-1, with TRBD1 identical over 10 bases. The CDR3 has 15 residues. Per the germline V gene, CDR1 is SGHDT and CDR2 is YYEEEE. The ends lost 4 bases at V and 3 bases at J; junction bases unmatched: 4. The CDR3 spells CASSAGQGHYNEQFF. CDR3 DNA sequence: TGTGCCAGCAGCGCGGGACAGGGGCACTACAATGAGCAGTTCTTC.

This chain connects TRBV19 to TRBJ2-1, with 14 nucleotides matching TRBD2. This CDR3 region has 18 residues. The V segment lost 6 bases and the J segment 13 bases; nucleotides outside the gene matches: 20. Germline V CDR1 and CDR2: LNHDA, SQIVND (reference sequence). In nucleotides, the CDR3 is TGTGCCAGTAGCCCCTCCAACTCCGGGACTAGCGGGAGAGGGGGCCAGTTCTTC. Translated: CASSPSNSGTSGRGGQFF.

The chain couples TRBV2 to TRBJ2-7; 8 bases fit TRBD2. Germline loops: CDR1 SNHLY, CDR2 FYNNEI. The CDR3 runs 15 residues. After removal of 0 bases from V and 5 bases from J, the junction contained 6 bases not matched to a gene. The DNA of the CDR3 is TGTGCCAGCAGTGAAGCGGGACTAGAGAGCCACGAGCAGTACTTC. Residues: CASSEAGLESHEQYF.

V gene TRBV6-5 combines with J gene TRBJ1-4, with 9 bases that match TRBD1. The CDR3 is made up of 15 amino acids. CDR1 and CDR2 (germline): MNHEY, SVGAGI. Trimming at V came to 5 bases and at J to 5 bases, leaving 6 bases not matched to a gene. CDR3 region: CASSTTGTGNEKLFF. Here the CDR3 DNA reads TGTGCCAGCAGTACCACCGGGACAGGGAATGAAAAACTGTTTTTT.

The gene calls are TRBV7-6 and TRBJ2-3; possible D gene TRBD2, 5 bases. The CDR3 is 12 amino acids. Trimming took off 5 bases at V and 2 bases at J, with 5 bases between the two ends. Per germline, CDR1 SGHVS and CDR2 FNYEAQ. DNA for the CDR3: TGTGCCAGCAGCCGGGACACAGATACGCAGTATTTT. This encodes CASSRDTDTQYF.

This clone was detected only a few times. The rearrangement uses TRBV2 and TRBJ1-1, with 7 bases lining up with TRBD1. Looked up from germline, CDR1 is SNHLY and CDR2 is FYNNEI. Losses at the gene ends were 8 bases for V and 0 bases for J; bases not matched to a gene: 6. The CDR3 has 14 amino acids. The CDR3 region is CASQGDRMNTEAFF. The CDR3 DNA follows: TGTGCCAGCCAGGGGGACAGAATGAACACTGAAGCTTTCTTT.

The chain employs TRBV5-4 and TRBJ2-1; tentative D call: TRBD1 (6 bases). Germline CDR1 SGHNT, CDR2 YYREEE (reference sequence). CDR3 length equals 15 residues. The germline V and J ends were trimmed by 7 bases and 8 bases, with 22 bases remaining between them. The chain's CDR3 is CASSRVRGTSDEQFF. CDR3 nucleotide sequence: TGTGCCAGCTCAAGGGTCAGGGGTACCTCAGATGAGCAGTTCTTC.

The CDR3 reads CASSLIQGPTEAFF. As DNA, the CDR3 is TGTGCCAGCAGCTTAATTCAGGGGCCCACTGAAGCTTTCTTT. This chain connects TRBV7-2 to TRBJ1-1; possibly TRBD1 for D (6 bases). CDR3 length: 14 amino acids. Germline V gene sequence: CDR1 SGHTA, CDR2 FQGNSA. Trimming stripped 2 bases from V and 4 bases from J, with 11 bases between.

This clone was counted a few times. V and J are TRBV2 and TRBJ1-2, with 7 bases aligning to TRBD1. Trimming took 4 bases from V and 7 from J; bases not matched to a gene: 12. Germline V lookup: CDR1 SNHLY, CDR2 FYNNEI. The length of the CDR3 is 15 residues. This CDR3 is CASSGGPGGRSGYTF. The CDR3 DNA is TGTGCCAGCAGTGGAGGGCCAGGGGGAAGGAGTGGCTACACCTTC. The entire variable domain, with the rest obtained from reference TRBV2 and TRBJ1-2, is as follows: EPEVTQTPSHQVTQMGQEVILRCVPISNHLYFYWYRQILGQKVEFLVSFYNNEISEKSEIFDDQFSVERPDGSNFTLKIRSTKLEDSAMYFCASSGGPGGRSGYTFGSGTRLTVV.